This paragraph covers one T cell receptor beta chain sequence. Its antigen is currently unknown. This sample was taken from a study of CD8 T cells in Susac syndrome. Findings and caveats of the study: The authors acknowledged that the study's TCR sequencing and HLA analysis involved relatively few individuals. There were 15 to 20 Susac-specific public clones in total CD8+ repertoires and about 5 in CD8+ TEMRA repertoires.

In Susac syndrome patients, recently defined diagnostic criteria for definite or probable disease were met. RNA was extracted with the RNeasy kit, and a quantity of about 0.45 to 1 ug was reverse transcribed using random hexamers. TCRdb reprocessed the immunoSEQ multiplex PCR reads with MiXCR, giving one entry per CDR3 protein. The table lists 100,000 to 150,000 distinct CDR3 sequences, about 93% of them singletons. Sequenced: CD8+ T cells from PBMCs. This TCR derives from a human donor with Susac syndrome.

This CDR3 reads CSARGMTSHEQYF. The CDR3 DNA sequence: TGCAGTGCTAGGGGAATGACTAGCCACGAGCAGTACTTC. The chain employs TRBV20-1 and TRBJ2-7; 7 bases match TRBD2. CDR3 length: 13 amino acids. J gave up 5 bases and V 3 bases, and 7 bases lay outside the gene matches. Germline CDR1 and CDR2: DFQATT and SNEGSKA (reference sequence).